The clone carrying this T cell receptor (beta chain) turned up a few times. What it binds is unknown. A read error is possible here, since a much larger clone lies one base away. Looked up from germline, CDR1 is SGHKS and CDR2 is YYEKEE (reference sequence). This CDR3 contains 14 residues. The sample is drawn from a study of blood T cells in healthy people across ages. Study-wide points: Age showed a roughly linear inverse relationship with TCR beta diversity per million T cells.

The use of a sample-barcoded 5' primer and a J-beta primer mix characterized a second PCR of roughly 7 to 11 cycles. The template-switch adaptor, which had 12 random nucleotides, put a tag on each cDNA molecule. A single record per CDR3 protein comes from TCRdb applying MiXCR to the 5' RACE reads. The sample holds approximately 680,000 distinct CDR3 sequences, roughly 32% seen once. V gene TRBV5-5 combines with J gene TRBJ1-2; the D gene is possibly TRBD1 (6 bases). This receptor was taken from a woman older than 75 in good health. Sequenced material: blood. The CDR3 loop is CASSPRTDGYGCTF. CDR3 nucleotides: TGTGCCAGCAGCCCTCGGACAGACGGCTATGGCTGCACCTTC.